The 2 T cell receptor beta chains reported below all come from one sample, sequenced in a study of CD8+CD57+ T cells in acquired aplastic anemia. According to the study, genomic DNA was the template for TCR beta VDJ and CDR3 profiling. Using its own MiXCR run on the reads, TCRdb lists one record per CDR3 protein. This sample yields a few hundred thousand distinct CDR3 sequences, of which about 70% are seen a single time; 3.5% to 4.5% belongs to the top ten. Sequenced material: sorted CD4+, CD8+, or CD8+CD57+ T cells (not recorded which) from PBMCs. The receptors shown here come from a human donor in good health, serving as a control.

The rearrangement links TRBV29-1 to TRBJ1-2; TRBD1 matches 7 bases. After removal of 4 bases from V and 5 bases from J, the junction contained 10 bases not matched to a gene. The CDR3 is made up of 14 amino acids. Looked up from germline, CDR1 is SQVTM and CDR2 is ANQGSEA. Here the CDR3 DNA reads TGCAGCGTTGGAACCCAGGGGGGACCTTATGGCTACACCTTC. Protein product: CSVGTQGGPYGYTF.

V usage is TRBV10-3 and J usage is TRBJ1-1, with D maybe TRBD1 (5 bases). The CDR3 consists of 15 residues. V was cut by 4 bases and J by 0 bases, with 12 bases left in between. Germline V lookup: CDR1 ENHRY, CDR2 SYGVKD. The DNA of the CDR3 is TGTGCCATCAGTGGTGGCCGGGGGTTGAACACTGAAGCTTTCTTT. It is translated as CAISGGRGLNTEAFF.